This T cell receptor (beta chain) was found in a study of shared clonotypes between healthy human individuals. Study as a whole: In total, the donors were two women and a few men aged 18 to 49.

This CDR3 has 17 residues. Germline CDR1 and CDR2: LNHNV and YYDKDF (reference sequence). Trimming left V 5 bases short and J 0 bases short, with 20 bases between. Terminally differentiated effector memory CD45RA+ cells were excluded from the naive CD8 cells, which were CD45RO-negative and positively selected for CCR7. Donation came from healthy HIV-negative adults that had no recent acute infections or vaccinations. Genomic DNA (from each subset) was split evenly across several immunoSEQ plates. Sequencing used immunoSEQ multiplex PCR; TCRdb keeps in-frame clones, though not all of them. The profile shows roughly 550,000 clones, less than 97% of them singletons.

The sequencing sample was made of naive CD8+ T cells sorted from blood. The J gene is TRBJ2-7, the V gene TRBV15; D possibly corresponds to TRBD1 (6 bases). The receptor comes from a woman in her 30s in good health. CDR3 DNA sequence: TGTGCCACCAGCCGGCCTCAGGGGATAGCCGACTCCTACGAGCAGTACTTC. Translation: CATSRPQGIADSYEQYF.